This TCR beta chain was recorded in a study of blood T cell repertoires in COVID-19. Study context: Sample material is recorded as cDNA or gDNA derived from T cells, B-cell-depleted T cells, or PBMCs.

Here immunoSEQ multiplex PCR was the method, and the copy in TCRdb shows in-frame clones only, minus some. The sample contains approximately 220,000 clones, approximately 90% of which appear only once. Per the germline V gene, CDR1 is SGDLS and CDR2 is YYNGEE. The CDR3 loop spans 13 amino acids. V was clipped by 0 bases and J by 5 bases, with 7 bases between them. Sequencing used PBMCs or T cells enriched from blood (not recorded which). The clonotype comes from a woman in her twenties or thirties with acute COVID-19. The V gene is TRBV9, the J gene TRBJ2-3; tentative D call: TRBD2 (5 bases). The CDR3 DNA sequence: TGTGCCAGCAGCGTAGAGAGGGTAGATACGCAGTATTTT. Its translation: CASSVERVDTQYF.